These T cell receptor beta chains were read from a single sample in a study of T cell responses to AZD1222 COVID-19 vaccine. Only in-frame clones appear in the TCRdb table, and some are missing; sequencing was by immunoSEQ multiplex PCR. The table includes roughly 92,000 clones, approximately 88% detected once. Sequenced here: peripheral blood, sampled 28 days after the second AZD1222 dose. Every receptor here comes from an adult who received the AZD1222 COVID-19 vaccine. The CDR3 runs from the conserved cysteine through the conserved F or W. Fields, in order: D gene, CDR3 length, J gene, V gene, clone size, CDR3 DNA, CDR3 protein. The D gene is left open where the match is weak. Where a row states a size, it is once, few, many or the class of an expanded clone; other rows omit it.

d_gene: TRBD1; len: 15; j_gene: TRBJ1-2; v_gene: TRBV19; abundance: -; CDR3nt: TGTGCCAGTAGTACGATCGACAGGGTAAACTATGGCTACACCTTC; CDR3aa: CASSTIDRVNYGYTF
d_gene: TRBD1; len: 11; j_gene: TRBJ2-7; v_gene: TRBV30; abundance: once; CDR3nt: TGTGCCTGGGGGACAGGGGACGAGCAGTACTTC; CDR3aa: CAWGTGDEQYF
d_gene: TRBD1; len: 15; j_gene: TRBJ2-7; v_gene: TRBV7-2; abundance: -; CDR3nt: TGTGCCAGCAGCCCTACCGGGACAGCTACCTACGAGCAGTACTTC; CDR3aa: CASSPTGTATYEQYF
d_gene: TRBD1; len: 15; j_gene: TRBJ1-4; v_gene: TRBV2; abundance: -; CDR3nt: TGTGCCAGCAGTGGGGGGGGACAGGAAAATGAAAAACTGTTTTTT; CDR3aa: CASSGGGQENEKLFF
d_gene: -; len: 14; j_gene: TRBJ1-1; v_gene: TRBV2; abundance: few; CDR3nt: TGTGCCAGCATAGCCGGACACTCTAACACTGAAGCTTTCTTT; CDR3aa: CASIAGHSNTEAFF
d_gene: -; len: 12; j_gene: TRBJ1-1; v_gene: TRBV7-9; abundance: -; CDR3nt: TGTGCCAGCAGCCCGGACACCTCTGAAGCTTTCTTT; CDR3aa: CASSPDTSEAFF
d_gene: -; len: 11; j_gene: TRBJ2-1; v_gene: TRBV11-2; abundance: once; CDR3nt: TGTGCCAGCACCTCTTTCGATGAGCAGTTCTTC; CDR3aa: CASTSFDEQFF
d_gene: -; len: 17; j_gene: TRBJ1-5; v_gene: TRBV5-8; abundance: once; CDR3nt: TGTGCCAGCAGCTGGGGAGGGGGATTGGGGAGTAATCAGCCCCAGCATTTT; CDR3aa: CASSWGGGLGSNQPQHF
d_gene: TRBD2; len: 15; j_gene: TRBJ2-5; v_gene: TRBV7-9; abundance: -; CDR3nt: TGTGCCAGCAGCCTGGGACTAGCGGGGCAAGAGACCCAGTACTTC; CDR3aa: CASSLGLAGQETQYF
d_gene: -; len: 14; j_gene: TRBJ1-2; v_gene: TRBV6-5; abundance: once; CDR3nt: TGTGCCAGCAGTTACTCGAGAGGTTTCTATGGCTACACCTTC; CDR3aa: CASSYSRGFYGYTF
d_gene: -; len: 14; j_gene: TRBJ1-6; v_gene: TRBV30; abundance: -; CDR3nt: TGTGCCTGGAGTGTAGAGGCAGGGGAGTCACCCCTCCACTTT; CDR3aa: CAWSVEAGESPLHF
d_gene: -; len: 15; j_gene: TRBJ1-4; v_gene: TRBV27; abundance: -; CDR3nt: TGTGCCAGCAGTCCCTTTCGGCGGACTAATGAAAAACTGTTTTTT; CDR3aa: CASSPFRRTNEKLFF
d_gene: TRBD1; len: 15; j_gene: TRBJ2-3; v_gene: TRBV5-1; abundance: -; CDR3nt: TGCGCCAGCAGCTTCACAGGGGGCGGAGCAGATACGCAGTATTTT; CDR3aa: CASSFTGGGADTQYF
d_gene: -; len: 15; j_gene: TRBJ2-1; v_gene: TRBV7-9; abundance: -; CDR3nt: TGTGCCAGCCTAGGGGGGGCGAGCTCCTACAATGAGCAGTTCTTC; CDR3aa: CASLGGASSYNEQFF
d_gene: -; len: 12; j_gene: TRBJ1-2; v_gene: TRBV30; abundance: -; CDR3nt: TGTGCCTGGACGGGGATATTTCGCGGCTACACCTTC; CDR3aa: CAWTGIFRGYTF
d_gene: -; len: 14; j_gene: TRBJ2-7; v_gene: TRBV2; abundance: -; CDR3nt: TGTGCCAGCAACCCTTGGCCGAGAGACTACGAGCAGTACTTC; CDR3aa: CASNPWPRDYEQYF
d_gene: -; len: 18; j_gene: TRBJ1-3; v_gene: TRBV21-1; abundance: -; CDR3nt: TGTGCCAGCAGCAAAACGAGCCGGACAGGGCCCTCTGGAAACACCATATATTTT; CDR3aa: CASSKTSRTGPSGNTIYF
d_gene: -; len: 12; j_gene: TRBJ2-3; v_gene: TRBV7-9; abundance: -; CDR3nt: TGTGCCAGCAGCTTAGAGACAGATACGCAGTATTTT; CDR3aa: CASSLETDTQYF
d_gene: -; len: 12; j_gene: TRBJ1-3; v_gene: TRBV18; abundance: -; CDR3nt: TGTGCCAGCTCACCAGGCGGAAACACCATATATTTT; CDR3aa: CASSPGGNTIYF
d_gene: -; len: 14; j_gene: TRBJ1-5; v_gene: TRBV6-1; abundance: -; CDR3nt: TGTGCCAGCAGTGAATTCGGGGGGAATCAGCCCCAGCATTTT; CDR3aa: CASSEFGGNQPQHF
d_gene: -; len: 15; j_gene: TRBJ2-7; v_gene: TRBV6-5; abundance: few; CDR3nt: TGTGCCAGCAGGAGACTGGGCGGTCCCCCCTACGAGCAGTACTTC; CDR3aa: CASRRLGGPPYEQYF
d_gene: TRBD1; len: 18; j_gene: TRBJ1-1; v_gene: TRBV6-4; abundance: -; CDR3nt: TGTGCCAGCAGTGACTCGAAGGGACAGGGGATGCTTTCGGAAAAGTTATTCTTT; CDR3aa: CASSDSKGQGMLSEKLFF
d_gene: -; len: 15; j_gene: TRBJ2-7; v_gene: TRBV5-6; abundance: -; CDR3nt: TGTGCCAGCAGCCCGTTTATGGGGAAGGGCTACGAGCAGTACTTC; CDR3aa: CASSPFMGKGYEQYF
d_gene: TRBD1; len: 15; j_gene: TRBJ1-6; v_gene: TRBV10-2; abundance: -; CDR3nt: TGCGCCAGCAGAGAGGGACAGGGATTGGGTTCACCCCTCCACTTT; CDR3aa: CASREGQGLGSPLHF
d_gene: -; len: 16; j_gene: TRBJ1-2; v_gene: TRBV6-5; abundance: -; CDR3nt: TGTGCCAGCAGTTACTCGAGCCAGGGTAATTTCTATGGCTACACCTTC; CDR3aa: CASSYSSQGNFYGYTF
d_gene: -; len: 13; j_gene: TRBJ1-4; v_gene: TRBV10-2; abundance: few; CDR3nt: TGCGCCAGCAGTGAAACCAGGAGAGAAAAACTGTTTTTT; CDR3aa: CASSETRREKLFF
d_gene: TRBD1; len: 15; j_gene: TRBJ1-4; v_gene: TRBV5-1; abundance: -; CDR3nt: TGCGCCAGCAGCGAGACAGGGGTTAACAATGAAAAACTGTTTTTT; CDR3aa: CASSETGVNNEKLFF
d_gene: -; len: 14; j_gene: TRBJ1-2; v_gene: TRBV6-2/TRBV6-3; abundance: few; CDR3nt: TGTGCCAGCAGCGACACCCCCCCTCTTTATGGCTACACCTTC; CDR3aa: CASSDTPPLYGYTF
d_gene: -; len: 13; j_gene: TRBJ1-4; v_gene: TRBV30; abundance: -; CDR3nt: TGTGCCGGTGGGACTTCGCTCAATGAAAAACTGTTTTTT; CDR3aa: CAGGTSLNEKLFF
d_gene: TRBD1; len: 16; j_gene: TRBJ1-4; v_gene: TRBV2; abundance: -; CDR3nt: TGTGCCAGCAAGAGGACAGGGGTGGATGCTAATGAAAAACTGTTTTTT; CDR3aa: CASKRTGVDANEKLFF
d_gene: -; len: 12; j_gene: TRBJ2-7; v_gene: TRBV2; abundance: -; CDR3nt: TGTGCCAGCAGATCGGACATCTACGAGCAGTACTTC; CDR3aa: CASRSDIYEQYF
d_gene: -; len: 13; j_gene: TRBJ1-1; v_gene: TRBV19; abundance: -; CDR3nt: TGTGCCAGTAGTATACGGGAAAGGGCTGAAGCTTTCTTT; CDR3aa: CASSIRERAEAFF
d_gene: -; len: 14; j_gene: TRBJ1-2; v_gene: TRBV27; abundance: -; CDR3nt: TGTGCCAGCAGTTGGGGACATCTTAACTATGGCTACACCTTC; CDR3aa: CASSWGHLNYGYTF
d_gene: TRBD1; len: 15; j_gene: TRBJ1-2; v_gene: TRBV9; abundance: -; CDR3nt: TGTGCCAGCAGCCCGCGGACAGGGAGTGATGCTGGCTACACCTTC; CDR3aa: CASSPRTGSDAGYTF
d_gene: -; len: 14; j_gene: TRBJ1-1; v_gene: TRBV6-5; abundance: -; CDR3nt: -; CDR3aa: CASSYFGPNTEAFF
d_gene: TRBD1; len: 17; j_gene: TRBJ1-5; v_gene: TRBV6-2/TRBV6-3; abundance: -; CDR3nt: TGTGCCAGCAGCCCACAGGGGTTGTTTCTGGGCAATCAGCCCCAGCATTTT; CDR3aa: CASSPQGLFLGNQPQHF
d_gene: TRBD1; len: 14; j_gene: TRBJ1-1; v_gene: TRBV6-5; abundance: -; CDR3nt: TGTGCCAGCAGTTCGGGACAGGGGGCGACTGAAGCTTTCTTT; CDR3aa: CASSSGQGATEAFF
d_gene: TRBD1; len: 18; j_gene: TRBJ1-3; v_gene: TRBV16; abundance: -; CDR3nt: TGTGCCAGCAGCGCGGCCTGGGGACAGGGGACCTCTGGAAACACCATATATTTT; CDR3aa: CASSAAWGQGTSGNTIYF
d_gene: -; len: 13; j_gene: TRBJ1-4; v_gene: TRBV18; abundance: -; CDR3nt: TGTGCCAGCTCACCAACGACGGGGGAAAAACTGTTTTTT; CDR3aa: CASSPTTGEKLFF
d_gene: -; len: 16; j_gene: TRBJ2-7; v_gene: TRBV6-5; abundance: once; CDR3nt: TGTGCCAGCAGTTACTCGGGGGGGGCCAGCTCCTACGAGCAGTACTTC; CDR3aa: CASSYSGGASSYEQYF
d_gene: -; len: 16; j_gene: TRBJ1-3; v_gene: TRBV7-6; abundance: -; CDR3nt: TGTGCCAGCAGCTTAGCAGGATACCAATCTGGAAACACCATATATTTT; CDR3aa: CASSLAGYQSGNTIYF
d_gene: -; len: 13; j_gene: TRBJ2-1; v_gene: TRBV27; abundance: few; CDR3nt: TGTGCCAGCAGCGGACAGCTCTACAATGAGCAGTTCTTC; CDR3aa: CASSGQLYNEQFF
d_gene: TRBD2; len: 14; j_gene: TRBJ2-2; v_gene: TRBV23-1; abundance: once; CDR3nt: TGCGCCAGCAGTCCCGGGGGGGCGCCCGGGGAGCTGTTTTTT; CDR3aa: CASSPGGAPGELFF
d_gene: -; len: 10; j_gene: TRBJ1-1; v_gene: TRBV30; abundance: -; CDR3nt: TGTGCCTGGCGACGGGAAGAAGCTTTCTTT; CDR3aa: CAWRREEAFF
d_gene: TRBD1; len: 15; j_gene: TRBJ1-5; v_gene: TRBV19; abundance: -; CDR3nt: TGTGCCAGTAGTCCCGGGGACAGGGGAAATCAGCCCCAGCATTTT; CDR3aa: CASSPGDRGNQPQHF
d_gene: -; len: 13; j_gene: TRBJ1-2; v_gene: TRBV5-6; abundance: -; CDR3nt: TGTGCCAGCAGCCCTGGGGGGGGCTATGGCTACACCTTC; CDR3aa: CASSPGGGYGYTF
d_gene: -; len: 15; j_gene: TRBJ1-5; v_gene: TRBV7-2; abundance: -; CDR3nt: TGTGCCAGCAGCTTAGAATTTTATAGCAATCAGCCCCAGCATTTT; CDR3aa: CASSLEFYSNQPQHF
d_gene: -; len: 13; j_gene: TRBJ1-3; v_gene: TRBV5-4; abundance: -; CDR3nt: TGTGCCAGCAGCCGACCGGGGGGAAACACCATATATTTT; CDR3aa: CASSRPGGNTIYF
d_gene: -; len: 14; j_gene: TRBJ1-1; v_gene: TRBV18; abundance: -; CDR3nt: TGTGCCAGCTCACCACCGGGCCCGGGGACTGAAGCTTTCTTT; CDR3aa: CASSPPGPGTEAFF
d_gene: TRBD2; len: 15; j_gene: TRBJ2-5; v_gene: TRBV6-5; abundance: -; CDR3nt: TGTGCCAGCAGCCTCAGGCTCGGGGGGCAAGAGACCCAGTACTTC; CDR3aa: CASSLRLGGQETQYF
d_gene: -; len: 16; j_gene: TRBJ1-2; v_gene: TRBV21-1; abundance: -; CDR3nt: TGTGCCAGCAGCAAAGGTACCGGGACAGGGGTTGGGGGCTACACCTTC; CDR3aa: CASSKGTGTGVGGYTF
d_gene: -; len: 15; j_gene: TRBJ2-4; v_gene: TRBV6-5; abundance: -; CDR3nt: TGTGCCAGCAGTTCAGGACAGAGGGCCAAAAACATTCAGTACTTC; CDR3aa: CASSSGQRAKNIQYF
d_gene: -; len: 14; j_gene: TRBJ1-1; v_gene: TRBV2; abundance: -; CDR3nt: TGTGCCAGCAGTCCACAGGTTATGAACACTGAAGCTTTCTTT; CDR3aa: CASSPQVMNTEAFF
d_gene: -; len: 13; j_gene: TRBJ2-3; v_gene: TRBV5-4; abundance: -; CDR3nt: TGTGCCACCGGGACGCAAAGCACAGATACGCAGTATTTT; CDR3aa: CATGTQSTDTQYF
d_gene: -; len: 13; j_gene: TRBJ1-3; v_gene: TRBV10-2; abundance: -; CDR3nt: TGCGCCAGCAGTGAGGCTCTCAGAAACACCATATATTTT; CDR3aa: CASSEALRNTIYF